This note documents a single T cell receptor beta chain sequence. What it binds is not known. TCRdb's copy holds only in-frame clones and misses some; the assay was immunoSEQ multiplex PCR. The sample includes about 340,000 clones, over 85% of them seen just once. This CDR3 has 14 amino acids. In germline, CDR1 is SGHVS, CDR2 FNYEAQ. V was shortened by 1 base and J by 1 base, with 7 bases between the two germline ends. This sample is part of a study of brain T cells in children with intractable seizures. Whole-study findings and limits: HCMV serostatus was not known, and viral specificity came from CDR3 similarity only. Pre- and post-surgery blood differed in depth, so pre-surgery absences may be undersampling.

Time point defined: blood from clinic visit 5 months post-surgery; TSC patient then seizure free. Surgery cases with the highest brain T cell transcript signatures were chosen for sequencing. Patients received at least one anti-epileptic drug before surgery. This receptor was identified in a boy under two years old with tuberous sclerosis and intractable seizures. The chain couples TRBV7-6 to TRBJ1-1, with unresolved D. The material was peripheral blood, obtained approximately 5 months after surgery. CDR3 protein: CASSLGHKNTEAFF. As DNA, the CDR3 is TGTGCCAGCAGCTTAGGACATAAGAACACTGAAGCTTTCTTT.